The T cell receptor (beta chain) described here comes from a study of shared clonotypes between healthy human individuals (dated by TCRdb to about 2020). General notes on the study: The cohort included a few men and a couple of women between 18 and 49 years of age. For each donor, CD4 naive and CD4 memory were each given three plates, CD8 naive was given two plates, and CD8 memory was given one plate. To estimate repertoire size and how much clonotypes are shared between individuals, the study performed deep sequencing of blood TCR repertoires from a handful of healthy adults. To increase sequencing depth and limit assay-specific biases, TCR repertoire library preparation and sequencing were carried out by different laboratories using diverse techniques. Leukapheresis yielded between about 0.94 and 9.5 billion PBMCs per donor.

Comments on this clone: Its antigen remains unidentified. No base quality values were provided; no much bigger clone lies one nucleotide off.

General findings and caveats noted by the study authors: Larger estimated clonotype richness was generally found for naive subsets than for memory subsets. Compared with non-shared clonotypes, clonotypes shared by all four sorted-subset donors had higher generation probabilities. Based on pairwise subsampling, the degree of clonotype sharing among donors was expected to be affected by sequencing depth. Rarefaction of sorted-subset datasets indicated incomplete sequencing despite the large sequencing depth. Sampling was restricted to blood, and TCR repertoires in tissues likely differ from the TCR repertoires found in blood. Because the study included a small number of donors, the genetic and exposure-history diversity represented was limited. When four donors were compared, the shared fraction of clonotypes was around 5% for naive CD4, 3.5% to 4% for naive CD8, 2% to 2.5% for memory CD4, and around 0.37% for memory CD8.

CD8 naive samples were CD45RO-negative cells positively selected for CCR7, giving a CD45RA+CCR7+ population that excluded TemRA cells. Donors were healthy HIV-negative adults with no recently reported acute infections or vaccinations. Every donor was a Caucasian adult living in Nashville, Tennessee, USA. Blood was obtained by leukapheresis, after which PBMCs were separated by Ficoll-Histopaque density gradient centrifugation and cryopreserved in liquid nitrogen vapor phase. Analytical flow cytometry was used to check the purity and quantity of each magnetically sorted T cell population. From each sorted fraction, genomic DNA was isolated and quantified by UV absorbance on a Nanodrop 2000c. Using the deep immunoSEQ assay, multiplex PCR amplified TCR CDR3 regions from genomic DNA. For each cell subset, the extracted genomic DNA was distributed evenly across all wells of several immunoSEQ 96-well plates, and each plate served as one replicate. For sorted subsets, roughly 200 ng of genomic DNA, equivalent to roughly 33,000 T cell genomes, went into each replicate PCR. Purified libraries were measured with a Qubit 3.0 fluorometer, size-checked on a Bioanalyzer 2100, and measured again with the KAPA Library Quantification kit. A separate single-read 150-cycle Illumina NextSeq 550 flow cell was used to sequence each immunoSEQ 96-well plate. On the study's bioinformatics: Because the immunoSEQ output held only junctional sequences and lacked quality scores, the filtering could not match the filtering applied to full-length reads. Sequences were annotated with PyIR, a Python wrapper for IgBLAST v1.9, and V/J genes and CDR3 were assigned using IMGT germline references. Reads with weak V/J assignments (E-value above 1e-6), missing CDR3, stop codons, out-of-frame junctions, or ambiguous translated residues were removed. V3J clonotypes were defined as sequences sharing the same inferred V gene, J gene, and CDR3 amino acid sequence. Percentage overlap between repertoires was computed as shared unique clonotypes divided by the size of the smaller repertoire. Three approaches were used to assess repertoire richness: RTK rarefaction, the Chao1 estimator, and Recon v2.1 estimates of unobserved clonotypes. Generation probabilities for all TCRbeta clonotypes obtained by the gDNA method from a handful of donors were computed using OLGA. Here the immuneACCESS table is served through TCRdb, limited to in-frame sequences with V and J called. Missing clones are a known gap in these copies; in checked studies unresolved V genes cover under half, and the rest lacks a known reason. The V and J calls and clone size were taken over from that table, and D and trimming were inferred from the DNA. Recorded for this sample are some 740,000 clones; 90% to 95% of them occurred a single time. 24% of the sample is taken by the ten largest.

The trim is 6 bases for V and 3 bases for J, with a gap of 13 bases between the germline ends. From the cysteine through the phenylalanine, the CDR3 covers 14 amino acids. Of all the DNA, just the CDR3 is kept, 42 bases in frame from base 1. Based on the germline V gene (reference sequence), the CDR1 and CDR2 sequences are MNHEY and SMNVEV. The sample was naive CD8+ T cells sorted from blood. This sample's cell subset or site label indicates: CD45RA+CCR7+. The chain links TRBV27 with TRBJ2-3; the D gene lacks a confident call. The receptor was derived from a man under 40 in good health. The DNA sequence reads TGTGCCAGCAGGTCGCTGTTACGGACAGATACGCAGTATTTT. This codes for CASRSLLRTDTQYF.